The present entry profiles one T cell receptor beta chain with its context. Its cognate antigen is unknown. This entry belongs to a study of beta chain features in type 1 diabetes. Across the whole study: Investigators examined more than 90 million sorted cells across all samples.

Study findings and constraints: Type 1 diabetes patients had moderately but significantly shorter TCRB CDR3s in all four CD4+ subsets. Reads derived from cDNA could over-represent cells showing high TCR expression. Here, the possible influence of HLA type (on TCRB rearrangement) remained unresolved.

Each population that was sorted was more than 95% pure. Expressed TCRB transcripts were sequenced, since all the RNA that had been isolated was reverse transcribed. The table came from immunoSEQ multiplex PCR; TCRdb's copy has only in-frame clones and leaves some out. The table includes approximately 170,000 clones, 63% detected once. V was cut by 2 bases and J by 11 bases, with 15 bases left in between. Germline V gene lookup returns CDR1 LGHNA and CDR2 YSLEER. The CDR3 is made up of 13 amino acids. This sequence originates from a man younger than 40 with type 1 diabetes. The chain recombines TRBV4-3 with TRBJ1-1; D is undetermined. The sequenced sample was naive CD4+ T cells from blood. The DNA for the CDR3 is TGCGCCAGCAGCCAACTACCCGGGCGCGCGGCTTTCTTT. As protein: CASSQLPGRAAFF.